The 18 T cell receptor beta chains below all came from one sample that was sequenced in a study of cytomegalovirus exposure and HLA in healthy donors. The PCR was carried out with 60 Vbeta primers and 13 Jbeta primers. Only in-frame clones appear in the TCRdb table, and some are missing; sequencing was by immunoSEQ multiplex PCR. The table has fewer than 150,000 clones, over 75% seen once. The sequencing sample was made of PBMCs. The receptors derive from a male donor in good health and CMV-seronegative.

This chain links TRBV10-3 with TRBJ2-7, with D perhaps TRBD1 (5 bases). The ends were cut back, 2 bases at V and 2 bases at J, with 16 bases in the middle. The CDR3 runs 16 residues. Germline V CDR1 and CDR2: ENHRY, SYGVKD. The CDR3 bases are TGTGCCATCAGTGAGATCAGGGTACGCCGCACCTACGAGCAGTACTTC. This codes for CAISEIRVRRTYEQYF.

The rearrangement links TRBV5-1 to TRBJ1-1, with D tentatively TRBD1 (5 bases). The V end lost 0 bases, the J end lost 0 bases, and 9 bases lay between the germline ends. CDR1 and CDR2 from the germline V gene are SGHRS and YFSETQ. CDR3 length equals 15 residues. CDR3 loop: CASSLEGKLNTEAFF. DNA for the CDR3: TGCGCCAGCAGCTTGGAGGGGAAGTTGAACACTGAAGCTTTCTTT.

The genes are TRBV6-1 and TRBJ2-1; D unclear. This CDR3 spans 12 amino acids. Trimming removed 5 bases at V and 2 bases at J, with 4 bases between. Germline V CDR1 and CDR2: MNHNS, SASEGT. The CDR3 is CASSPTYNEQFF. The CDR3 region has the DNA TGTGCCAGCAGTCCCACCTACAATGAGCAGTTCTTC.

This clone was seen only a few times. The rearrangement links TRBV7-2 to TRBJ1-5; 8 nucleotides line up with TRBD1. The trim removed 5 bases at V and 0 bases at J, leaving 3 bases unmatched. CDR1 is SGHTA, CDR2 FQGNSA, per germline. The CDR3 extends over 15 amino acids. CDR3: CASSPGQASNQPQHF. In DNA form, the CDR3 reads TGTGCCAGCAGCCCGGGACAGGCTAGCAATCAGCCCCAGCATTTT.

The V call is TRBV5-6, the J call TRBJ2-3; no clear D gene. V lost 6 bases to trimming and J lost 2 bases, with 10 bases between them. Germline-derived CDR1 and CDR2 are SGHDT and YYEEEE. The CDR3 totals 13 residues. DNA for the CDR3: TGTGCCAGCACGCGCTTACCCACAGATACGCAGTATTTT. Protein: CASTRLPTDTQYF.

The chain has TRBV27 and TRBJ2-5, with D tentatively TRBD2 (6 bases). V was pared by 4 bases and J by 2 bases, with 20 bases between. CDR1 is MNHEY, CDR2 SMNVEV, per germline (reference sequence). This CDR3 has 17 residues. CDR3 nucleotide sequence: TGTGCCAGCAGTTCACCCCTCCGGGGACTCCAGCAAGAGACCCAGTACTTC. Amino acids: CASSSPLRGLQQETQYF.

This clone was observed a handful of times. The V and J genes are TRBV6-5 and TRBJ2-7; D may be TRBD1 (5 bases). The ends were cut back, 0 bases at V and 0 bases at J, with 12 bases in the middle. The CDR3 runs to 16 residues. The V gene's germline CDR1 is MNHEY and CDR2 SVGAGI. The CDR3 protein is CASSYSKGQSSYEQYF. The CDR3 region has the DNA TGTGCCAGCAGTTACTCGAAGGGGCAGAGCTCCTACGAGCAGTACTTC.

This clone was seen a few times. The chain employs TRBV7-9 and TRBJ1-4; TRBD1 matches 7 bases. V lost 4 bases to trimming and J lost 4 bases; unmatched junction nucleotides: 3. This CDR3 is built from 14 residues. CDR1 is SEHNR and CDR2 is FQNEAQ in the germline V gene (reference sequence). The CDR3 nucleotides are TGTGCCAGCAGCTATCAGGGGGTTAATGAAAAACTGTTTTTT. Protein product: CASSYQGVNEKLFF.

The rearrangement uses TRBV30 and TRBJ2-7, with 8 nucleotides matching TRBD1. V was pared by 3 bases and J by 5 bases, with 6 bases of the junction left unmatched. CDR1 is GTSNPN, CDR2 SVGIG, per germline (reference sequence). This CDR3 has 13 residues. The DNA of the CDR3 is TGTGCCTGGAGAGCGCAGGGGGCCCACGAGCAGTACTTC. It translates to CAWRAQGAHEQYF.

In DNA, the CDR3 is TGCGCCAGCAGCCAAATAGCGGACTACGAGCAGTACTTC. Residues: CASSQIADYEQYF. V and J are TRBV4-1 and TRBJ2-7; tentatively, D is TRBD2 (6 bases). With 2 bases removed from V and 3 bases from J, the gap between germline ends came to 8 bases. Per the germline V gene, CDR1 is MGHRA and CDR2 is YSYEKL. The CDR3 extends over 13 amino acids.

The V and J genes are TRBV29-1 and TRBJ2-1; 8 positions match TRBD1. The CDR3 is made up of 16 amino acids. Germline CDR1 is SQVTM and CDR2 is ANQGSEA. After removal of 1 base from V and 3 bases from J, the junction contained 8 bases not matched to a gene. As DNA, the CDR3 is TGCAGCGTTGAAGCCAGGGGGCTAGCTGTCTACAATGAGCAGTTCTTC. Protein: CSVEARGLAVYNEQFF.

The V call is TRBV7-9, the J call TRBJ2-3, with D possibly matching TRBD2 (6 bases). The CDR3 totals 15 residues. The germline CDR1 and CDR2 sequences are SEHNR and FQNEAQ (reference sequence). The V end lost 1 base, the J end lost 0 bases, and 8 bases lay between the germline ends. For the CDR3, the DNA is TGTGCCAGCAGCTTAGGAAGCGGGAGCACAGATACGCAGTATTTT. It specifies CASSLGSGSTDTQYF.

This rearrangement joins TRBV6-5 to TRBJ2-3; no clear D. The CDR3 covers 13 residues. The V end lost 5 bases, the J end lost 4 bases, and 10 bases lay between the germline ends. Germline lookup yields CDR1 MNHEY and CDR2 SVGAGI. This chain's CDR3 is CASSTKGPDTQYF. In DNA, the CDR3 is TGTGCCAGCAGTACTAAAGGCCCAGATACGCAGTATTTT.

The chain recombines TRBV9 with TRBJ2-7; 16 nucleotides match TRBD2. Germline-derived CDR1 and CDR2 are SGDLS and YYNGEE. The CDR3 is made up of 19 amino acids. V shed 2 bases, J shed 3 bases, and the junction held 11 bases outside the gene matches. The CDR3 nucleotides are TGTGCCAGCAGCGTGGGGACTAGCGGGAGGGCCGGAAGAGGCTACGAGCAGTACTTC. Translation gives CASSVGTSGRAGRGYEQYF.

This clone has only a few counts. The V gene is TRBV27, the J gene TRBJ2-7, with a weak D call TRBD1 (6 bases). V was cut by 6 bases and J by 4 bases, with 13 bases left in between. CDR3 length equals 13 residues. Germline V CDR1 and CDR2: MNHEY, SMNVEV (reference sequence). CDR3 sequence (DNA): TGTGCCAGCAGCAGCTTCCAGGGGTACGAGCAGTACTTC. Its translation is CASSSFQGYEQYF.

This rearrangement joins TRBV15 to TRBJ1-4, with 9 bases matching TRBD1. CDR1 and CDR2 (germline): LNHNV, YYDKDF (reference sequence). There are 15 residues in the CDR3. V lost 2 bases and J lost 8; bases outside the gene matches: 6. This CDR3 reads CATSRPGQGREKLFF. The CDR3 nucleotides are TGTGCCACCAGCAGACCGGGACAGGGAAGGGAAAAACTGTTTTTT.

J is TRBJ2-2 and V is TRBV13; 9 bases fit TRBD2. After removal of 5 bases from V and 7 bases from J, the junction contained 14 bases not matched to a gene. Germline lookup yields CDR1 PRHDT and CDR2 FYEKMQ (reference sequence). The CDR3 sequence is 17 residues long. The CDR3 protein is CASSVLQVAGVRGELFF. In nucleotides, the CDR3 is TGTGCCAGCAGCGTTTTGCAGGTAGCGGGAGTTCGCGGGGAGCTGTTTTTT.

CDR3 sequence reads: CAWSVRGGLGEQYF. The CDR3 DNA is TGTGCCTGGAGTGTACGGGGAGGGCTGGGGGAGCAGTACTTC. The rearrangement links TRBV30 to TRBJ2-7; 7 bases line up with TRBD2. V lost 0 bases to trimming and J lost 7 bases; unmatched junction nucleotides: 9. Germline CDR1 reads GTSNPN; CDR2 reads SVGIG (reference sequence). This CDR3 has 14 residues.